This T cell receptor delta chain came from a study of γδ T cells in repeated Plasmodium falciparum infection (dated by TCRdb to 2020 to 2022). Study-level background: In the natural-infection arm, Malian children exposed to intense seasonal malaria transmission were enrolled and compared against age and gender matched Australian children. Four controlled human malaria infections were administered to five or six malaria-naive U.S. adults over roughly 590 days by bites from P. falciparum NF54-infected Anopheles stephensi mosquitoes. Controlled-infection subjects were sampled at baseline, immediately before selected infections, and 21 days after each infection. Malian gammadelta TCR repertoires were analysed cross-sectionally during no-transmission periods and longitudinally across acute febrile malaria episodes. Using both natural infection in Mali and controlled human malaria infection, the study looked at the way repeated Plasmodium falciparum infection shapes the human gammadelta T cell repertoire. What the authors observed across the whole study: The controlled-infection cohort was small, limiting analysis of inter-individual variability in gammadelta T cell responses. Generalizability was limited because the Malian cohort came from a small rural village made up predominantly of one ethnic group.

In regard to this clone: What antigen it recognizes has not been identified. The TCRdb protein comes from a much larger clone and disagrees with this DNA's translation at residue 3, likely due to a read error; the protein given here is derived from the DNA.

Library creation used multiplex PCR. The sequencer was an Illumina MiSeq. Every sorted gammadelta T cell sample had both its TCR gamma (TRG) and TCR delta (TRD) chains sequenced. The original methods were these. Clonotype tree plots, accumulated frequency of the top 20 clonotypes, diversity index (DI) and D75 metrics were included in the repertoire analyses. TCRdb reanalyzed the public reads with the CATT caller, and identical DNA sequences were merged afterwards. These V and J calls rely on TCRdb rather than the paper's analysis. The sample table lists some 100,000 delta-chain clones, 1.4% to 1.5% of them with a count of one. Clones ranked in the top ten supply under 9.5% of the sample. Material: gamma-delta T cells from blood. The clonotype originates from a pool of human donors (malaria-infected and uninfected, not separated).

CDR3 loop: CARDNLLGDTGVTDKLIF. The DNA is as follows: TGTGCCCGTGACAATCTACTGGGGGATACGGGCGTGACCGATAAACTCATCTTT. The chain is made from TRDV2 and TRDJ1; TRDD3 lines up with 13 middle nucleotides. Reading the germline V gene gives CDR1 GEAIGNYY and CDR2 EKD. Counted from cysteine to phenylalanine, this CDR3 has 18 amino acids. Left in the record is the CDR3 DNA by itself, 54 bases read in frame from the first base.